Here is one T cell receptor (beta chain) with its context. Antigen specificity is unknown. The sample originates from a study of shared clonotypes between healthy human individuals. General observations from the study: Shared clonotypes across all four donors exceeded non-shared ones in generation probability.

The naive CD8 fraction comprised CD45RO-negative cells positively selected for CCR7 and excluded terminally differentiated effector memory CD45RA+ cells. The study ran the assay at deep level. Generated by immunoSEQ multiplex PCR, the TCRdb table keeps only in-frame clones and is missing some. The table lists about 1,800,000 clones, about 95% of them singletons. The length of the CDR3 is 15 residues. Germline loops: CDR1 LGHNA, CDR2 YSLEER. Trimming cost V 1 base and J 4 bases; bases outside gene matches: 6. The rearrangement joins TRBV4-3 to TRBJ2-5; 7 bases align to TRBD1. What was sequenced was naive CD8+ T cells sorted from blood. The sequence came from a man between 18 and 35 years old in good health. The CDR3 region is CASSQGQGARETQYF. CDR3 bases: TGCGCCAGCAGCCAAGGACAGGGAGCACGAGAGACCCAGTACTTC.